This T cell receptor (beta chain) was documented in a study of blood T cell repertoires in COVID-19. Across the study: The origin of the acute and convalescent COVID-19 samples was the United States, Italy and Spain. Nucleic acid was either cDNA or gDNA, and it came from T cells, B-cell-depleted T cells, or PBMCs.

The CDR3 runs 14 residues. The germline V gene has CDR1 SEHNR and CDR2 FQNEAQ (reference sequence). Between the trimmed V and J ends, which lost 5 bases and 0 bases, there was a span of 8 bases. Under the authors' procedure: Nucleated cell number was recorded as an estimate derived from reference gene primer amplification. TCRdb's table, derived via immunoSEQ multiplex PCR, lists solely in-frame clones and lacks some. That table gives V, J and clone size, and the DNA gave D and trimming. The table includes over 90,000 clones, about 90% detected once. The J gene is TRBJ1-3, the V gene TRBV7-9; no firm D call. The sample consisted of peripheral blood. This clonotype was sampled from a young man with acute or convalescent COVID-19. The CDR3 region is CASSNGNSGNTIYF. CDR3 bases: TGTGCCAGCAGCAACGGGAACTCTGGAAACACCATATATTTT.